Following are 21 T cell receptor beta chains from one sample sequenced in a study of cytomegalovirus exposure and HLA in healthy donors (dated by TCRdb to about 2017). The library was built by means of the immunoSEQ multiplex PCR assay. For the multiplex PCR, a mixture combining 60 forward primers for TCR Vbeta segments and 13 reverse primers for TCR Jbeta segments was used. TCRdb re-hosts the immuneACCESS table, in-frame sequences only. Its copies lack some clones; in the studies checked, an unresolved V gene accounts for under half of them, and the cause for the rest is not known. The sample's clone listing holds 90,000 to 130,000 clones. The ten largest clones add up to 3% to 4.5% of the sample. Sample: PBMCs. These receptors originate from a young man in good health and CMV-seronegative.

V is TRBV27 and J is TRBJ1-1; D is ambiguous. Germline V gene sequence: CDR1 MNHEY, CDR2 SMNVEV (reference sequence). V lost 6 bases and J 3 bases, leaving 11 bases between the germline ends. The CDR3 is 13 residues long. The CDR3 here is CASSLSRYTEAFF. The CDR3 bases are TGTGCCAGCAGCTTGTCCAGGTACACTGAAGCTTTCTTT.

This sequence joins TRBV5-1 and TRBJ2-7; no reliable D call. V lost 0 bases to trimming and J lost 2 bases, with 6 bases between them. The length of the CDR3 is 13 residues. Germline CDR1 reads SGHRS; CDR2 reads YFSETQ. The CDR3 is CASSLGAPYEQYF. The DNA of the CDR3 is TGCGCCAGCAGCTTGGGGGCCCCCTACGAGCAGTACTTC.

The chain combines TRBV7-2 with TRBJ2-1; 7 positions agree with TRBD2. V was clipped by 8 bases and J by 1 base; unmatched bases: 8. CDR3 size: 15 residues. The germline V gene has CDR1 SGHTA and CDR2 FQGNSA. The CDR3 is CASRPRGGSYNEQFF. The CDR3 region has the DNA TGTGCCAGCCGCCCCCGCGGGGGATCCTACAATGAGCAGTTCTTC.

The V call is TRBV9, the J call TRBJ2-7, with TRBD2 matching 10 bases. Germline CDR1 is SGDLS and CDR2 is YYNGEE. With V trimmed by 5 bases and J by 5 bases, 4 bases remained unmatched. The CDR3 is 13 amino acids. The CDR3 DNA sequence: TGTGCCAGCAGGCCTAGCGGGGGCCACGAGCAGTACTTC. Amino acids: CASRPSGGHEQYF. Full variable domain (missing parts from reference TRBV9 and TRBJ2-7): DSGVTQTPKHLITATGQRVTLRCSPRSGDLSVYWYQQSLDQGLQFLIQYYNGEERAKGNILERFSAQQFPDLHSELNLSSLELGDSALYFCASRPSGGHEQYFGPGTRLTVT.

This chain connects TRBV19 to TRBJ2-5; 7 positions match TRBD1. The tail of the sequence fits TRBJ2-7 better, so the J call may be wrong. CDR3 size: 15 residues. Germline loops: CDR1 LNHDA, CDR2 SQIVND (reference sequence). The CDR3 sequence is CASSPLGTVSYEQYF. CDR3 nucleotides: TGTGCCAGTAGTCCTCTCGGGACAGTATCCTACGAGCAGTACTTC.

The V call is TRBV5-1, the J call TRBJ2-5, with 10 positions matching TRBD1. V gave up 3 bases and J gave up 3 bases; unmatched junction bases: 2. CDR1 is SGHRS, CDR2 YFSETQ, per germline. The CDR3 extends over 14 amino acids. The CDR3 loop reads CASSWGQGKETQYF. The CDR3 nucleotides read TGCGCCAGCAGCTGGGGACAGGGGAAAGAGACCCAGTACTTC.

The chain links TRBV7-3 to TRBJ2-4; D is perhaps TRBD2 (6 bases). Trimming left V 5 bases short and J 8 bases short, with 13 bases between. The CDR3 runs to 13 residues. Germline assignment: CDR1 SGHTA and CDR2 FQGTGA. The CDR3, as DNA: TGTGCCAGCAGCCCCGACTGGGGGGACATTCAGTACTTC. It translates to CASSPDWGDIQYF.

This sequence joins TRBV7-2 and TRBJ2-5; D unclear. The V gene lost 5 bases and the J gene lost 1 base, with 11 bases spanning the gap. This CDR3 spans 14 amino acids. Germline CDR1 and CDR2: SGHTA and FQGNSA. The CDR3 nucleotides read TGTGCCAGCAGCCGAGGCGGTAGCCAAGAGACCCAGTACTTC. This translates into CASSRGGSQETQYF.

The V call is TRBV19, the J call TRBJ2-1, with TRBD1 identical over 8 bases. The CDR3 extends over 15 amino acids. Germline loops: CDR1 LNHDA, CDR2 SQIVND (reference sequence). Germline trimming cut 6 bases from V and 5 bases from J; bases unmatched to any gene: 9. CDR3 loop: CASSSWETGDNEQFF. The CDR3 DNA follows: TGTGCCAGTAGCTCGTGGGAGACAGGGGACAATGAGCAGTTCTTC.

The chain is built from TRBV7-9 and TRBJ2-5, with D possibly TRBD1 on 5 matching bases. Trimming shortened V by 6 bases and J by 4 bases, and 18 bases separated the two germline ends. Germline V gene lookup returns CDR1 SEHNR and CDR2 FQNEAQ (reference sequence). The CDR3 covers 15 residues. CDR3 loop: CASRPKARVGETQYF. The CDR3 coding sequence is TGTGCCAGCAGACCCAAGGCCAGGGTGGGAGAGACCCAGTACTTC.

V and J are TRBV9 and TRBJ2-3, with TRBD2 matching 9 bases. CDR1 is SGDLS, CDR2 YYNGEE, per germline. Trimming removed 7 bases from V and 1 base from J; junction bases left unmatched: 10. The CDR3 is 16 residues long. This CDR3 reads CASASGLAGGTDTQYF. CDR3 sequence (DNA): TGTGCCAGCGCCTCGGGACTAGCCGGGGGCACAGATACGCAGTATTTT.

V gene TRBV7-3 combines with J gene TRBJ1-1; D not certain. CDR1 and CDR2 (germline): SGHTA, FQGTGA. V gave up 2 bases and J gave up 5 bases, with 9 bases separating them. This CDR3 has 13 amino acids. The CDR3: CASSLVGDTEAFF. In nucleotides, the CDR3 is TGTGCCAGCAGCTTAGTGGGAGATACTGAAGCTTTCTTT.

V is TRBV7-2 and J is TRBJ1-1; TRBD1 is a possible D gene (6 bases). Germline V CDR1 and CDR2: SGHTA, FQGNSA. Trimming took off 5 bases at V and 0 bases at J, with 22 bases between the two ends. The CDR3 is 18 residues long. CDR3 residues: CASSLRGPSPGMNTEAFF. The CDR3 DNA sequence: TGTGCCAGCAGCCTCAGGGGCCCTTCCCCCGGCATGAACACTGAAGCTTTCTTT.

The chain employs TRBV29-1 and TRBJ2-7; 9 bases fit TRBD2. CDR1 is SQVTM, CDR2 ANQGSEA, per germline. The length of the CDR3 is 17 residues. After removal of 0 bases from V and 2 bases from J, the junction contained 11 bases not matched to a gene. CDR3 in DNA: TGCAGCGTTGAAGATTTCACAGGCGGGGGGGCTGCCTACGAGCAGTACTTC. Amino acids: CSVEDFTGGGAAYEQYF.

The chain links TRBV15 to TRBJ1-5; D not certain. V gave up 4 bases and J gave up 3 bases, with 13 bases separating them. This CDR3 region has 15 residues. Germline V gives CDR1 LNHNV, CDR2 YYDKDF (reference sequence). In nucleotides, the CDR3 is TGTGCCACCAGCAAAAGCACTGTGATCAATCAGCCCCAGCATTTT. The encoded protein is CATSKSTVINQPQHF.

J is TRBJ2-1 and V is TRBV14, with TRBD1 identical over 9 bases. J was trimmed by 7 bases and V by 2 bases; bases with no gene match: 12. CDR1 and CDR2 (germline): SGHDN, FVKESK. The length of the CDR3 is 17 residues. CDR3 sequence reads: CASSQKVSGQGRNEQFF. CDR3 DNA sequence: TGTGCCAGCAGCCAAAAGGTCTCCGGACAGGGGCGAAATGAGCAGTTCTTC.

The chain couples TRBV30 to TRBJ1-4; unclear D gene. Per germline, CDR1 GTSNPN and CDR2 SVGIG (reference sequence). This CDR3 has 14 amino acids. V gave up 1 base and J gave up 7 bases, with 13 bases separating them. The DNA for the CDR3 is TGTGCCTGGAGTGCCGCACCGGGAGGTGAAAAACTGTTTTTT. This sequence encodes CAWSAAPGGEKLFF.

The chain carries TRBV6-1 and TRBJ1-2; TRBD1 matches at 10 bases. There are 14 residues in the CDR3. The trim removed 6 bases at V and 8 bases at J, leaving 9 bases unmatched. CDR1 is MNHNS, CDR2 SASEGT, per germline. The CDR3 nucleotides are TGTGCCAGCAGCCTGACAGGGGGCGCGTGGGGCTACACCTTC. This translates into CASSLTGGAWGYTF.

The V gene is TRBV4-2, the J gene TRBJ1-3, with D maybe TRBD1 (5 bases). V was trimmed by 0 bases and J by 3 bases, leaving 18 bases between them. Germline-derived CDR1 and CDR2 are LGHNA and YNFKEQ. This CDR3 is 18 amino acids long. CDR3 in DNA: TGTGCCAGCAGCCAAGATTCGATGCGACAGCTCAGTGGAAACACCATATATTTT. Encoded protein: CASSQDSMRQLSGNTIYF.

J is TRBJ1-3 and V is TRBV5-5, with a tentative D call TRBD1 (6 bases). CDR1 and CDR2 from the germline V gene are SGHKS and YYEKEE (reference sequence). With 0 bases removed from V and 0 bases from J, the gap between germline ends came to 16 bases. This CDR3 is built from 18 residues. The CDR3 DNA reads TGTGCCAGCAGCTTGGCGGCGACAGGACCAAACTCTGGAAACACCATATATTTT. This codes for CASSLAATGPNSGNTIYF.

The V and J genes are TRBV7-2 and TRBJ2-3; no clear D. Germline values: CDR1 SGHTA, CDR2 FQGNSA. The CDR3 is made up of 16 amino acids. V gave up 2 bases and J gave up 2 bases, with 14 bases separating them. CDR3: CASSLRRIPYTDTQYF. In DNA form, the CDR3 reads TGTGCCAGCAGCTTAAGGCGGATCCCTTACACAGATACGCAGTATTTT.